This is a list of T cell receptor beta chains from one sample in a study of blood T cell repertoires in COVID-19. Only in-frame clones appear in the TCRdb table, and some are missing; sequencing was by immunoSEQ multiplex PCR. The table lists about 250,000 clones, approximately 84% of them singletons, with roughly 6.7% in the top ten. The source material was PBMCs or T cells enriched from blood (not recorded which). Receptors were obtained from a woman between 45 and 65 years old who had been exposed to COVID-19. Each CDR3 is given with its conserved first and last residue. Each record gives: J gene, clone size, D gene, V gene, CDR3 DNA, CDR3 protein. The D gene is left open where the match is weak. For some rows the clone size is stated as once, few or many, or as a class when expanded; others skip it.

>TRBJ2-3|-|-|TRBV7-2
TGTGCCAGCACTTCGAAGGGTGTGGCGGGTAGCACAGATACGCAGTATTTT
CASTSKGVAGSTDTQYF
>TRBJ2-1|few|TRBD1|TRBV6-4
TGTGCCAGCAGTGGGGAACAGGGGGCAGATGAGCAGTTCTTC
CASSGEQGADEQFF
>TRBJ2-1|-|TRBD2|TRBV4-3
TGCGCCAGCAGCGGGGCTAGCGGGGGATACAATGAGCAGTTCTTC
CASSGASGGYNEQFF
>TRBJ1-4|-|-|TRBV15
TGTGCCACCAGCAGACCCACGGGGGTTGAAAAACTGTTTTTT
CATSRPTGVEKLFF
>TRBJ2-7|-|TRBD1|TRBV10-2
TGCGCCAGCAGTGTAGACAGGGATGGTTACGAGCAGTACTTC
CASSVDRDGYEQYF
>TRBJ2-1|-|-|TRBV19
TGTGCCAGCGGACCCCATAGCGTCGCCTACAATGAGCAGTTCTTC
CASGPHSVAYNEQFF
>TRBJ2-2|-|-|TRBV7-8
TGTGCCAGCAGCTTGGAGGTCGGACGCACCGGGGAGCTGTTTTTT
CASSLEVGRTGELFF
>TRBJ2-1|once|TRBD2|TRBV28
TGTGCCAGCAGTAAGGGTAGCGGGGTTACGAAGCAGTTCTTC
CASSKGSGVTKQFF
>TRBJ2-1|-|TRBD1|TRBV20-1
TGCAGTCGACAGGGGTACAATGAGCAGTTCTTC
CSRQGYNEQFF
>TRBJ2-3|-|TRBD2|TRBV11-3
TGTGCCAGCAGCCTGACTAGCAACACAGATACGCAGTATTTT
CASSLTSNTDTQYF
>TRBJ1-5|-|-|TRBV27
TGTGCCAGCAGTTTTAGGGGCGGGGGTCAGCCCCAGCATTTT
CASSFRGGGQPQHF
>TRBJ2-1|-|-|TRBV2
TGTGCCAGCACCCACCGGGAGCAGTTCTTC
CASTHREQFF
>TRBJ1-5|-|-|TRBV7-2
TGTGCCAGCAGCCAGAGGACGGGGAGTTATAGCAATCAGCCCCAGCATTTT
CASSQRTGSYSNQPQHF
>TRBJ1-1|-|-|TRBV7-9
TGTGCCAGCAGCTGGACGGAGGGAAACACTGAAGCTTTCTTT
CASSWTEGNTEAFF
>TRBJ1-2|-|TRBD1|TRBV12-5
TGTGCTAGTGGTTTGGTGGTGGACAGGGGGATTTTCCCCTATGGCTACACCTTC
CASGLVVDRGIFPYGYTF
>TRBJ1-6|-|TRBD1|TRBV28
TGTGCCAGCAGTTTACCCTCGACAGGGGCCTATAATTCACCCCTCCACTTT
CASSLPSTGAYNSPLHF
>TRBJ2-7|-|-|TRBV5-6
TGTGCCAGCAGCTTGGTAACAGGAGTGGCCTACGAGCAGTACTTC
CASSLVTGVAYEQYF
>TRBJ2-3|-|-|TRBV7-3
TGTGCCAGCAGCTTAGAGGCCTGGCGCACAGATACGCAGTATTTT
CASSLEAWRTDTQYF
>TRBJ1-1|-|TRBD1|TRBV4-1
TGCGCCAGCAGCCCGGCTGTGACAGGGGTGAACACTGAAGCTTTCTTT
CASSPAVTGVNTEAFF
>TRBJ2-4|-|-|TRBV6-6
TGTGCCAGCAGCCCCAGTGCATCGGCCAAAAACATTCAGTACTTC
CASSPSASAKNIQYF
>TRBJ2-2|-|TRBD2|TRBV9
TGTGCCAGCACCGGACTAGCGGCCGGGGAGCTGTTTTTT
CASTGLAAGELFF
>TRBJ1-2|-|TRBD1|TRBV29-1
TGCAGCGTTGACCATCGGGACAGGGAAGGGGTAGAAGGCTACACCTTC
CSVDHRDREGVEGYTF
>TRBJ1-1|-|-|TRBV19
TGTGCCAGTAGCCCCTCTCGACTGGGGGGAGCTTTCTTT
CASSPSRLGGAFF
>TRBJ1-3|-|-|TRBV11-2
TGTGCCAGCAGCTTAGTAGCAGGACAGCTGAGAAACACCATATATTTT
CASSLVAGQLRNTIYF
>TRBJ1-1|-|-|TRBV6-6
TGTGCCAGCAGCCTACCCCGGGGAACTGAAGCTTTCTTT
CASSLPRGTEAFF
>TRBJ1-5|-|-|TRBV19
TGTGCCAGTAGTTGGGCACCGTATAGCAATCAGCCCCAGCATTTT
CASSWAPYSNQPQHF
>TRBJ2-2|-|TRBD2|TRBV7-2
TGTGCCAGCAGTCAGACTAGCGTTTCTACCGGGGAGCTGTTTTTT
CASSQTSVSTGELFF
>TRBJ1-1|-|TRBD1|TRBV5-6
TGTGCCAGCAGCTCGACAGGGACCAACACTGAAGCTTTCTTT
CASSSTGTNTEAFF
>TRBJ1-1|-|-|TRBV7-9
TGTGCCAGCAGCCCTAGCGGGACACTGAACACTGAAGCTTTCTTT
CASSPSGTLNTEAFF
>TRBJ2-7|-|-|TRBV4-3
TGCGCCAGCAGCCAAGATACGGGGTTTTCCTACGAGCAGTACTTC
CASSQDTGFSYEQYF
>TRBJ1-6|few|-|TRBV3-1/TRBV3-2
TGTGCCAGCAGCCTATGGACGGGCCGGGGTTCACCCCTCCACTTT
CASSLWTGRGSPLHF
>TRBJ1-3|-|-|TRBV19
TGTGCCAGTAAGAGGGCCGCGCCGCTCTCTGGAAACACCATATATTTT
CASKRAAPLSGNTIYF
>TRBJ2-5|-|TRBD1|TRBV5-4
TGTGCCAGCAGCTGGGGGGACAGGGGTCAAGAGACCCAGTACTTC
CASSWGDRGQETQYF
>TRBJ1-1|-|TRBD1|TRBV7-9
TGTGCCAGCAGCTTAGATTTTTCAGGGGGTCGGACTGAAGCTTTCTTT
CASSLDFSGGRTEAFF
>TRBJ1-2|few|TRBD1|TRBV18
TGTGCCAGCTCACCTACTCTACTAGGGGGCAGCTATGGCTACACCTTC
CASSPTLLGGSYGYTF
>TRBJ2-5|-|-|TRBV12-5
TGTGCTAGTGGTCCACCCGAGTCGCGGGATTCGGGGACCCAGTACTTC
CASGPPESRDSGTQYF
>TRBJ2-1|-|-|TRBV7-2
TGTGCCAGCAGCTTCTCGAATGAGCAGTTCTTC
CASSFSNEQFF